This record covers a single T cell receptor beta chain. The target antigen is unknown. The data were obtained in a study of beta chain features in type 1 diabetes. Study background: Healthy donors, compared against patients, showed similar age, gender and cell yields. Overall study findings and caveats: Patients with Type 1 diabetes showed moderately but significantly shorter TCRB CDR3s in all four CD4+ subsets.

cDNA synthesis used the whole RNA isolate, giving expressed TCRB sequences. Profiled with immunoSEQ multiplex PCR; TCRdb holds only in-frame clones, not every one. The repertoire holds 600,000 to 750,000 clones, approximately 13% seen once, with more than 0.095% in the top ten. Sequenced: naive CD4+ T cells from blood. This clonotype was sampled from a young man with type 1 diabetes.

CDR3 in DNA: TGTGCCATCCGTCAGGACAGCATCTACGAGCAGTACTTC. Its protein product is CAIRQDSIYEQYF. The genes are TRBV28 and TRBJ2-7; a weak D match, TRBD1 (6 bases). This CDR3 has 13 residues. Trimming cost V 10 bases and J 3 bases, with 16 bases left between them. The germline V gene has CDR1 MDHEN and CDR2 SYDVKM. The variable domain in full, completed from reference TRBV28 and TRBJ2-7, reads DVKVTQSSRYLVKRTGEKVFLECVQDMDHENMFWYRQDPGLGLRLIYFSYDVKMKEKGDIPEGYSVSREKKERFSLILESASTNQTSMYLCAIRQDSIYEQYFGPGTRLTVT.